The subject of this entry is one T cell receptor (beta chain). It lacks a known antigen. No base quality values were provided; no much bigger clone lies one nucleotide off. The source of the sample is a study of blood T cells in healthy people across ages (dated by TCRdb to about 2015). Looking at the study overall: In model experiments, template switching captured about one uniquely barcoded TCR beta cDNA molecule for every two T cells. The donors were divided into four age groups: young (average 16 years), middle-aged (about 39), aged (approximately 62) and long-lived (more than 75). For two donors (one aged 18 to 30 and one aged 80 or older), the study analyzed two additional independent replicas of 1 million unique cDNA reads from the same blood draw. Using deep sequencing normalized with unique cDNA molecular identifiers, the study measured how TCR beta repertoire diversity changes with age. To avoid experimental bias, donors of different ages were distributed randomly across sequencing lanes.

Systemically healthy Caucasian individuals from Russia, some 38 in total and aged roughly 6 to 100 years, were included as donors. Ten milliliters of peripheral blood were drawn from each donor into EDTA-treated Vacutainer tubes. Ficoll-Paque density-gradient centrifugation was used to isolate PBMCs, with at least 7 million obtained per sample. Total RNA was extracted from PBMCs with Trizol reagent, with at least 5 micrograms obtained per sample. The percentages of naive CD45RAhigh/CD27high T cells were determined by flow cytometry on a PBMC aliquot from every donor. Unmatched junction bases come to 5, with V trimmed by 8 bases and J by 2 bases. Reading from cysteine to phenylalanine, the CDR3 counts 14 amino acids. Here the CDR3 DNA is all that survives: 42 bases in frame from base 1. CDR1 and CDR2, per the germline V gene, are SGHTA and FQGTGA. Study-level results and caveats: Compared with the aged group, the long-lived group had more naive CD4+ T cells, fewer expanded clones and increased TCR diversity, suggesting age selection. Because the CMV infection status of the donors was unknown, age-related changes in expanded clonotypes may potentially have been confounded. Because profiling used bulk unsorted PBMCs, naive and antigen-experienced compartments could not be compared conclusively. A strong correlation was found between observed TCR beta diversity and the percentage of naive T cells measured by flow cytometry. Estimates of total diversity based on one million sequenced T cells were considered lower bounds and underestimates. As age increased, observed TCR beta diversity per million T cells dropped in a roughly linear way, and a significant reduction was already evident by age about 36.

Library preparation used 5' RACE. Reads for this sample came from an Illumina HiSeq 2500. The second PCR ran for about 7 to 11 cycles and used a J-beta primer mix along with a sample-barcoded 5' primer. A template-switch 5' adaptor carrying 12 random nucleotides introduced a unique molecular identifier onto each TCR beta cDNA molecule. At least 2.5 million CDR3-containing paired-end reads were obtained from each sample. First-strand cDNA was synthesized from all RNA with the Mint cDNA synthesis kit, primed by a TRBC-specific oligonucleotide. Following uracil-DNA glycosylase treatment, all cDNA underwent a first 18-cycle PCR with the universal primers M1SS and BC2_uni_R. The source study handled its data this way. For normalization, 1 million high-quality reads were randomly selected from each sample, with every read carrying a distinct molecular identifier. Instead of being binned into consensus sequences, reads with shared molecular identifiers were discarded. MiTCR, run with a Q25 quality threshold and the strictest error-elimination algorithm, handled CDR3 identification, clonotype clustering and error correction. A nonparametric unseen species model using Euler transformation provided a lower-bound estimate of total TCR beta diversity. The raw public reads went through TCRdb reprocessing: fastp at Q25, MiXCR clone calling, in-frame beta chains kept. All rows with the same CDR3 protein become a single entry with the most common DNA and genes. None of the V and J calls come from the authors' own analysis; TCRdb made them. This sample comprises approximately 810,000 distinct CDR3 sequences, under 35% of them detected only once. 15% to 20% of the sample is in the top ten clones.

This TCR was sampled from a woman older than 75 in good health. The chain joins TRBV7-3 to TRBJ2-3; TRBD2 lines up with 9 middle nucleotides. Sequenced: blood. The DNA is as follows: TGTGCCAGCTCCGGACTAGCGAACACAGATACGCAGTATTTT. It is translated as CASSGLANTDTQYF.